A single T cell receptor beta chain is shown here with its context. These data belong to a study of response to subunit inactivated influenza vaccine. The germline V and J ends were trimmed by 6 bases and 3 bases, with 12 bases remaining between them. CDR3 length equals 13 residues. TCRdb recomputed calls from the RT-PCR reads with MiXCR, one row per CDR3 protein. The sample has roughly 650,000 distinct CDR3 sequences; around 14% are singletons. The source was PBMCs from blood, collected 11 to 12 days after vaccination. This receptor was taken from a man between 50 and 59 years old who received an inactivated influenza vaccine. The chain links TRBV12-3 or TRBV12-4 to TRBJ2-7, with D hard to call. The CDR3 loop is CASSDDIRYEQYF. DNA of the CDR3: TGTGCCAGCAGCGACGACATCCGCTACGAGCAGTACTTC.